The clone carrying this T cell receptor (beta chain) was detected only once. Its antigen is still unknown. These data come from a study of T cell responses to AZD1222 COVID-19 vaccine. Study-level results: Spike-specific TCR repertoires showed rising breadth and depth after two AZD1222 doses. Baseline antibody screening turned up just a handful of seropositive AZD1222 recipients.

Pooled together were second doses at about 4 or about 12 weeks. Sequencing used immunoSEQ multiplex PCR; TCRdb keeps in-frame clones, though not all of them. In the table there are 150,000 to 200,000 clones, approximately 90% of which are singletons. The V and J ends lost 2 bases and 6 bases respectively, with 8 bases between them. Germline CDR1 is SGHTA and CDR2 is FQGNSA. This CDR3 has 13 amino acids. This specimen consisted of peripheral blood, obtained 28 days after the second AZD1222 dose. The genes are TRBV7-2 and TRBJ2-1, with D unclear. This receptor was identified in an adult who received the AZD1222 COVID-19 vaccine. The CDR3, as DNA: TGTGCCAGCAGCTTACTACAGTTCAATGAGCAGTTCTTC. As protein: CASSLLQFNEQFF.